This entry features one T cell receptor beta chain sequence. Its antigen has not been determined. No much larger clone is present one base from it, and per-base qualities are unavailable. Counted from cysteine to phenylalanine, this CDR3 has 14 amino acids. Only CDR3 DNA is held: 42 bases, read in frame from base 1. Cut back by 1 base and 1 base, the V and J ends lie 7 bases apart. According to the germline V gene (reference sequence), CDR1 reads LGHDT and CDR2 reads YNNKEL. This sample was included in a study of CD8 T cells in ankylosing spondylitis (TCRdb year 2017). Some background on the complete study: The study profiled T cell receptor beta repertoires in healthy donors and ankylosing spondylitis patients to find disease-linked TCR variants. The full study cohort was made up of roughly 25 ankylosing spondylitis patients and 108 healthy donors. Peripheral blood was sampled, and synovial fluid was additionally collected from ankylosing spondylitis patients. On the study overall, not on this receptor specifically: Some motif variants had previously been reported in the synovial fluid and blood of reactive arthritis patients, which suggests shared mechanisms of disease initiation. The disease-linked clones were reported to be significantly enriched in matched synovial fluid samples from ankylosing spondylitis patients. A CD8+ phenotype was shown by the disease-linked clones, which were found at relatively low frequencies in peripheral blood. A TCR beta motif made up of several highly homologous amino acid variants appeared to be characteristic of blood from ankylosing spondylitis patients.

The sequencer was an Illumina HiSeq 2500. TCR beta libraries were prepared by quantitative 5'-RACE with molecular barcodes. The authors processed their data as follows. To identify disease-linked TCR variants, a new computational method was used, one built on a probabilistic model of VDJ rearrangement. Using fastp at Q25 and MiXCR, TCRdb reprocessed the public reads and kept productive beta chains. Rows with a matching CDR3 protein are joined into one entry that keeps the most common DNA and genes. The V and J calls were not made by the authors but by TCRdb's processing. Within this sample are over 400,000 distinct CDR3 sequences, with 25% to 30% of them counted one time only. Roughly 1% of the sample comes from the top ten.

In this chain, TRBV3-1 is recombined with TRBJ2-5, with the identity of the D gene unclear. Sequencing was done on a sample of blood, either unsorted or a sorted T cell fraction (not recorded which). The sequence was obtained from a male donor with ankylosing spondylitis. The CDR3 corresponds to CASSQVASQETQYF. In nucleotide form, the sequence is TGTGCCAGCAGCCAAGTTGCCTCCCAAGAGACCCAGTACTTC.